The source of this T cell receptor (beta chain) is a study of T cell responses to AZD1222 COVID-19 vaccine. Findings of the study overall: It should be noted that donors were predominantly white British and more often female, and clonal diversity was possibly underestimated. Repertoire sampling was restricted to post-peak T cell response timepoints. At study baseline, merely five or six AZD1222 recipients were seropositive. The study reported that nearly half of spike-specific TCRs target unmutated variant regions.

Only in-frame clones appear in the TCRdb table, and some are missing; sequencing was by immunoSEQ multiplex PCR. The sample carries about 180,000 clones, about 86% recorded once. With respect to this clone: Its antigen is currently unknown.

V dropped 0 bases and J dropped 1; count of bases not matched to a gene: 17. The CDR3 extends over 22 amino acids. Germline-derived CDR1 and CDR2 are MNHEY and SMNVEV (reference sequence). V is TRBV27 and J is TRBJ2-7; 14 bases fit TRBD2. The specimen was peripheral blood, collected on day 0 of AZD1222 vaccination. This receptor was identified in an adult in good health. Written as DNA, the CDR3 is TGTGCCAGCAGTTTATCGTTCCTCTCGGGACTAGCGGGAGAATTTGAATCCTACGAGCAGTACTTC. Its translation is CASSLSFLSGLAGEFESYEQYF.